The rows below give T cell receptor beta chains drawn from one sample of a study of control samples from healthy donors and cancer patients. The table came from immunoSEQ multiplex PCR; TCRdb's copy has only in-frame clones and leaves some out. The sample has more than 95,000 clones; approximately 95% are singletons. Sequenced sample: blood. These receptors all come from a man aged 18 to 30 in good health. Each CDR3 is given with its conserved first and last residue. The order of the fields is D gene, V gene, J gene, clone size, CDR3 DNA, CDR3 protein. D genes are given only for firm matches. Clone size is not always given. Where it is, it says once, few, many or a class for expanded clones.

TRBD1	TRBV7-2	TRBJ1-2	few	TGTGCCAGCAACAACCGGGACAGGGGTTATGGCTACACCTTC	CASNNRDRGYGYTF
.	TRBV15	TRBJ2-3	.	TGTGCCACCAGCAGAGATCCTAGCGTCTGGGAAGATACGCAGTATTTT	CATSRDPSVWEDTQYF
.	TRBV7-3	TRBJ2-2	.	TGTGCCAGCAGCTTAACAAGCACCGGGGAGCTGTTTTTT	CASSLTSTGELFF
.	TRBV5-1	TRBJ1-2	.	TGCGCCAGCAGCTTTGACAACCCTAACTATGGCTACACCTTC	CASSFDNPNYGYTF
TRBD1	TRBV28	TRBJ1-3	once	TGTGCCAGCAGGCAACCGGGACAGGCCTCTGGAAACACCATATATTTT	CASRQPGQASGNTIYF
.	TRBV7-9	TRBJ1-4	.	TGTGCCAGCAGCTTAGTGGAACCTAATGAAAAACTGTTTTTT	CASSLVEPNEKLFF
.	TRBV19	TRBJ2-2	.	TGTGCCAGTAGCCCCCTGACAGGGAACACCGGGGAGCTGTTTTTT	CASSPLTGNTGELFF
TRBD1	TRBV7-2	TRBJ2-7	.	TGTGCCAGCAGCTCTGCAGGGGGCGGGGACGAGCAGTACTTC	CASSSAGGGDEQYF
.	TRBV9	TRBJ2-2	.	TGTGCCAGCAGCGTAGTTGGAAACACCGGGGAGCTGTTTTTT	CASSVVGNTGELFF
.	TRBV7-2	TRBJ2-2	.	TGTGCCAGCAGCTTGTTCTCCGGGGAGCTGTTTTTT	CASSLFSGELFF
TRBD2	TRBV4-1	TRBJ2-3	.	TGCGCCAGCAGCCAAGGCCCACTAGCGGCTAGCACAGATACGCAGTATTTT	CASSQGPLAASTDTQYF
.	TRBV11-2	TRBJ1-1	.	TGTGCCAGCAGCTCCCCGGGGGGTGAAGCTTTCTTT	CASSSPGGEAFF
.	TRBV10-2	TRBJ1-2	.	TGCGCCAGCAGCAAGGATGTCTATGGCTACACCTTC	CASSKDVYGYTF
TRBD1	TRBV13	TRBJ2-3	.	TGTGCCAGCAGTTTGACCGGGACAGGGGGCACAGATACGCAGTATTTT	CASSLTGTGGTDTQYF
.	TRBV3-1/TRBV3-2	TRBJ1-3	.	TGTGCCAGCAGCCAGGGACCCGGCCGCTCAGCGGCATATTTT	CASSQGPGRSAAYF
.	TRBV2	TRBJ1-2	.	TGTGCCAGCAGTCTGGACAGCTATGGCTACACCTTC	CASSLDSYGYTF
.	TRBV7-2	TRBJ2-7	.	TGTGCCAGCAGCCCGAGGGGGAGCTCCTACGAGCAGTACTTC	CASSPRGSSYEQYF
.	TRBV5-4	TRBJ2-3	.	TGTGCCAGCAGCTTACCCGGGTCTCCGCGAGATACGCAGTATTTT	CASSLPGSPRDTQYF
TRBD2	TRBV9	TRBJ2-1	.	TGTGCCAGCAGCGTGTTTAGCGGGAGCTCCTACAATGAGCAGTTCTTC	CASSVFSGSSYNEQFF
.	TRBV27	TRBJ1-1	.	TGTGCCAGCAGTTCCAGGGAGGGTAACACTGAAGCTTTCTTT	CASSSREGNTEAFF
TRBD2	TRBV4-3	TRBJ2-1	.	TGCGCCAGCAGCCATGTCGCGATAGCGGGAGGCCCAGCGGTAAATGAGCAGTTCTTC	CASSHVAIAGGPAVNEQFF
TRBD2	TRBV14	TRBJ2-3	.	TGTGCCAGCAGCCAAGAGATACGGGAGGGATCGCAGTATTTT	CASSQEIREGSQYF
.	TRBV30	TRBJ1-5	few	TGTGCCTGCAGCGACTCCCTTCAGCCCCAGCATTTT	CACSDSLQPQHF
.	TRBV29-1	TRBJ1-3	.	TGCAGCGTTGAAGATCGCGGGAATGGAAACACCATATATTTT	CSVEDRGNGNTIYF
TRBD1	TRBV6-1	TRBJ1-4	.	TGTGCCAGCAGTGAAGCTGGAGCAGGGGGCTTAGGTGAAAAACTGTTTTTT	CASSEAGAGGLGEKLFF
TRBD2	TRBV27	TRBJ2-1	once	TGTGCCAGCTCCGGACTAGCGGGAGAGAATGAGCAGTTCTTC	CASSGLAGENEQFF
.	TRBV5-4	TRBJ1-4	.	TGTGCCAGCTCGGACCTTCGGATGGCTAATGAAAAACTGTTTTTT	CASSDLRMANEKLFF
.	TRBV30	TRBJ2-7	.	TGTGCCTGGGCCGACAGCTACGAGCAGTACTTC	CAWADSYEQYF
.	TRBV6-5	TRBJ1-5	.	TGTGCCAGCAGGGAGAGCAATCAGCCCCAGCATTTT	CASRESNQPQHF
TRBD2	TRBV3-1/TRBV3-2	TRBJ2-7	.	TGTGCCAGCAGCCAAGGGCCGGGACTAGCGAACCTTTACGAGCAGTACTTC	CASSQGPGLANLYEQYF
.	TRBV21-1	TRBJ1-5	.	TGTGCCAGCAGCTCAGGGTGGGGGAATCAGCCCCAGCATTTT	CASSSGWGNQPQHF
.	TRBV2	TRBJ1-2	.	TGTGCCAGCAGGGTATCCCTCTACTATGGCTACACCTTC	CASRVSLYYGYTF
.	TRBV29-1	TRBJ1-5	.	TGCAGCGTTGTGAACCATCCCAATCAGCCCCAGCATTTT	CSVVNHPNQPQHF
.	TRBV5-5	TRBJ2-7	once	TGTGCCAGCAGCTTTGGCGGGGAGTTCAACGAGCAGTACTTC	CASSFGGEFNEQYF
TRBD2	TRBV30	TRBJ2-7	.	TGTGCCTGGAGTGTAGGCGGGGGAACCTACGAGCAGTACTTC	CAWSVGGGTYEQYF
.	TRBV5-1	TRBJ2-1	.	TGCGCCAGCAGCTTCCAGGGTTTACGCGACAATGAGCAGTTCTTC	CASSFQGLRDNEQFF
.	TRBV7-9	TRBJ1-1	.	TGTGCCAGCAGCGTAGGACAGGAAGCTTTCTTT	CASSVGQEAFF
.	TRBV7-9	TRBJ1-3	.	TGTGCCAGCAGCGCACTCTTCTCTGGAAACACCATATATTTT	CASSALFSGNTIYF
TRBD2	TRBV10-3	TRBJ2-5	.	TGTGCCATCAGTGAGTCCTCGGGGGGGTTCCAAGAGACCCAGTACTTC	CAISESSGGFQETQYF
TRBD1	TRBV30	TRBJ1-4	once	TGTGCCTGGAGTGGGACAGGGATAGATGAAAAACTGTTTTTT	CAWSGTGIDEKLFF
TRBD1	TRBV6-5	TRBJ1-2	.	TGTGCCAGCAGTCAGGGGGGAGGCTACACCTTC	CASSQGGGYTF
TRBD2	TRBV9	TRBJ2-1	.	TGTGCCAGCAGCCTGGGACTAGCGGGAGGAATAGGCAATGAGCAGTTCTTC	CASSLGLAGGIGNEQFF
TRBD1	TRBV7-9	TRBJ1-2	.	TGTGCCAGCAGCGGGGGAACCGGGACAGGGGGCTTTTCGGGTGGCTACACCTTC	CASSGGTGTGGFSGGYTF
.	TRBV4-2	TRBJ1-2	.	TGTGCCAGCAGCCAAGCAGGGGTCGAAGGCTACACCTTC	CASSQAGVEGYTF
.	TRBV9	TRBJ2-1	.	TGTGCCAGCAGTACCGGGGGCTCCTACAATGAGCAGTTCTTC	CASSTGGSYNEQFF
TRBD1	TRBV6-6	TRBJ1-5	.	TGTGCCAGCAGCTTTGGGACAGGACCCAATCAGCCCCAGCATTTT	CASSFGTGPNQPQHF
.	TRBV7-9	TRBJ1-4	.	TGTGCCAGCAGCAGCGCGTCACCCAGCATTAATGAAAAACTGTTTTTT	CASSSASPSINEKLFF
TRBD1	TRBV27	TRBJ2-2	.	TGTGCCAGCAGTTTAAGGCAGGGGGCCGGGGAGCTGTTTTTT	CASSLRQGAGELFF
.	TRBV19	TRBJ1-1	.	TGTGCCAGTAGTATCCCCCGGGCCCCGCCCGAAGCTTTCTTT	CASSIPRAPPEAFF
TRBD1	TRBV5-1	TRBJ1-4	.	TGCGCCAGCAGCTTGCAGGGGGTAACTAATGAAAAACTGTTTTTT	CASSLQGVTNEKLFF
.	TRBV3-1/TRBV3-2	TRBJ1-5	.	TGTGCCAGCAGGCCGTCGCTGGGGGGGGATCAGCCCCAGCATTTT	CASRPSLGGDQPQHF
TRBD1	TRBV6-1	TRBJ1-1	.	TGTGCCAGCAGTGAATGGGGCAGGGGGAGCACTGAAGCTTTCTTT	CASSEWGRGSTEAFF
.	TRBV9	TRBJ2-2	.	TGTGCCAGCAGCGTAGCTCCCGGCGGGGAGCTGTTTTTT	CASSVAPGGELFF
TRBD1	TRBV12-3/TRBV12-4	TRBJ2-1	.	TGTGCCAGCAGTTCCTACAGGGACAGTGAGCAGTTCTTC	CASSSYRDSEQFF
.	TRBV11-2	TRBJ1-1	.	TGTGCCAGCAGCTTAGGGGAGGGAGAAGACGGCACTGAAGCTTTCTTT	CASSLGEGEDGTEAFF
.	TRBV12-3/TRBV12-4	TRBJ1-1	.	TGTGCCAGCACCGCAAACAGGGACACTGAAGCTTTCTTT	CASTANRDTEAFF
.	TRBV7-6	TRBJ2-3	.	TGTGCCAGCAGCTTAGTTCACAAGGGGCGACTAAGCACAGATACGCAGTATTTT	CASSLVHKGRLSTDTQYF